Listed below are T cell receptor beta chains from one sample, sequenced in a study of human T cells and chemical hapten exposure. TCRdb processed the RACE reads anew with MiXCR; each CDR3 protein has one entry. The sample lists some 52,000 distinct CDR3 sequences; approximately 10% were seen once. The sequences come from whole blood, collected in connection with sensitization to the hapten diphenylcyclopropenone (DPC). All receptors come from a woman aged 35 to 49 with alopecia areata. Some clones in this sample may be carry-over from other donors' samples. Each CDR3 is given with its conserved first and last residue. A row's size may be missing; if present it is once, few, many or a size class.

J | size | V | CDR3
TRBJ1-1 | few | TRBV28 | CATDRYTEAFF
TRBJ1-2 | . | TRBV20-1 | CSARTHGTNYGYTF
TRBJ1-5 | . | TRBV11-2 | CASSLGMANQPQHF
TRBJ2-1 | few | TRBV28 | CASSPPGQTYNEQFF
TRBJ2-7 | . | TRBV29-1 | CSVGSDNYEQYF
TRBJ1-6 | . | TRBV5-6 | CASSFNQGDSPLHF
TRBJ2-3 | few | TRBV5-1 | CASSLEENTQYF
TRBJ1-2 | . | TRBV28 | CASSTPPAGYTF
TRBJ1-1 | . | TRBV4-1 | CASSRNRDNTETFF
TRBJ2-5 | . | TRBV27 | CASSFSGETQYF
TRBJ2-3 | few | TRBV6-4 | CASSENSGGHTDTQYF
TRBJ2-2 | few | TRBV29-1 | CSVEDDTNTGELFF
TRBJ2-1 | few | TRBV7-2 | CASSLVSRGNNEQFF
TRBJ2-3 | many | TRBV9 | CASSVVASEGDTQYF
TRBJ2-2 | . | TRBV10-3 | CASRDGGRTGELFF
TRBJ2-1 | few | TRBV7-2 | CASSPPPWGHEQFF
TRBJ1-1 | . | TRBV12-3/TRBV12-4 | CASRRETGERNTEAFF
TRBJ2-7 | . | TRBV20-1 | CSASLGQGANEQYF
TRBJ1-5 | . | TRBV29-1 | CSVGGDQPQHF
TRBJ2-1 | many | TRBV28 | CASQSLEEQFF